The present TCR beta chain was sequenced within a study of a mutant IDH1 vaccine in newly diagnosed glioma. At the level of the study: Eight vaccinations reached patients in weeks 1, 3, 5, 7, 11, 15, 19 and 23.

The CDR3 has 15 amino acids. V shed 7 bases and J shed 3 bases, with 19 bases lying between them. Per the germline V gene, CDR1 is LNHDA and CDR2 is SQIVND (reference sequence). Profiled with immunoSEQ multiplex PCR; TCRdb holds only in-frame clones, not every one. The data contain approximately 41,000 clones, about 79% of them seen just once; the ten biggest clones take up 6.3%. Indicated time point: week 23, last vaccination. Mutant IDH1 20-mer peptide, at 300 ug, made up each vaccine dose, with topical imiquimod. Donors had new IDH1-mutant astrocytomas of WHO grade 3 or 4 (ATRX-lost). A note on this clone: Its antigen remains unknown.

This chain links TRBV19 with TRBJ2-7; D might be TRBD1 (6 bases). This receptor was identified in a woman between 40 and 50 years old with glioma. Some clones in this sample may be carry-over from other donors' samples. The material was PBMCs, obtained from a glioma patient whose treatment included an IDH1 peptide vaccine. The CDR3 sequence: CASKMYAGEFYEQYF. CDR3 DNA: TGTGCCAGTAAGATGTATGCAGGGGAATTCTACGAGCAGTACTTC.